This section outlines one T cell receptor beta chain sequence together with its context. The antigen remains unidentified. J gave up 0 bases and V 0 bases, and 3 bases lay outside the gene matches. CDR1 and CDR2 from the germline V gene are MRHNA and SNTAGT. This CDR3 has 18 amino acids. Terminally differentiated effector memory CD45RA+ cells were left out of the naive CD8 fraction, which was CD45RO-negative and positively selected for CCR7. The data belong to a study of shared clonotypes between healthy human individuals. For the study at large: Plates per donor: three CD4 naive, three CD4 memory, two CD8 naive, one CD8 memory. General observations from the study: Richness estimates generally favored naive over memory subsets. Sequencing depth was expected to affect clonotype sharing among donors. Though the depth was large, rarefaction showed that sorted-subset sequencing was incomplete.

Here immunoSEQ multiplex PCR was the method, and the copy in TCRdb shows in-frame clones only, minus some. The top ten clones hold more than 1.5% of a sample with about 1.9 million clones, over 85% of them seen once. The TCR comes from a man aged 18 to 29 in good health. Some clones in this sample may be carry-over from other donors' samples. Input material: naive CD8+ T cells from PBMCs. This sequence joins TRBV6-4 and TRBJ2-2; 11 positions match TRBD2. CDR3 DNA: TGTGCCAGCAGTGACTCGAGACTAGCGGGACCGAACACCGGGGAGCTGTTTTTT. Translated, it gives CASSDSRLAGPNTGELFF.